This entry lists 23 T cell receptor beta chains sequenced from one sample in a study of blood T cell repertoires in COVID-19. Profiling relied on immunoSEQ multiplex PCR, and the TCRdb table lists in-frame clones only, not all of them. The sample lists about 130,000 clones, approximately 85% occurring once. Specimen: peripheral blood. Every receptor here comes from an elderly man with active or convalescent COVID-19.

This clone appeared a single time. The CDR3 spells CASSPFGQGRETQYF. The CDR3 bases are TGTGCCAGCAGCCCCTTCGGACAGGGCAGGGAGACCCAGTACTTC. The V and J genes are TRBV7-9 and TRBJ2-5; TRBD1 agrees at 8 bases. Germline loops: CDR1 SEHNR, CDR2 FQNEAQ (reference sequence). This CDR3 has 15 amino acids. Germline trimming cut 5 bases from V and 5 bases from J; bases unmatched to any gene: 10.

The J gene is TRBJ2-3, the V gene TRBV4-1; D unresolved. Per the germline V gene, CDR1 is MGHRA and CDR2 is YSYEKL. V lost 3 bases and J lost 2, with 6 bases in between. The length of the CDR3 is 13 residues. CDR3 bases: TGCGCCAGCAGCCACCCGTACACAGATACGCAGTATTTT. Its translation is CASSHPYTDTQYF.

The sample holds one count of this clone. The chain uses TRBV9 and TRBJ1-2; D is perhaps TRBD1 (6 bases). From germline, CDR1 is SGDLS and CDR2 YYNGEE. V was clipped by 4 bases and J by 3 bases, with 10 bases between them. The CDR3 consists of 13 residues. The CDR3 loop is CASSRGGDYGYTF. The CDR3 DNA is TGTGCCAGCAGCCGAGGGGGGGACTATGGCTACACCTTC.

This rearrangement joins TRBV28 to TRBJ2-7; TRBD1 agrees at 10 bases. This CDR3 region has 16 residues. Germline V lookup: CDR1 MDHEN, CDR2 SYDVKM. The trim removed 4 bases at V and 3 bases at J, leaving 9 bases unmatched. In nucleotides, the CDR3 is TGTGCCAGCAGTTCCGCCAGGGACAGGGGCCTCTACGAGCAGTACTTC. Its translation is CASSSARDRGLYEQYF.

This chain connects TRBV12-3 or TRBV12-4 to TRBJ1-1; no firm D call. The CDR3 has 13 residues. V was clipped by 3 bases and J by 0 bases, with 5 bases between them. The CDR3 DNA is TGTGCCAGCAGTTTTGAGTTGAACACTGAAGCTTTCTTT. Amino acids: CASSFELNTEAFF.

The V and J genes are TRBV30 and TRBJ2-5, with a weak D call TRBD2 (6 bases). The V end was cut by 0 bases, the J end by 1 base, with 9 bases between. Germline CDR1 reads GTSNPN; CDR2 reads SVGIG (reference sequence). This CDR3 has 14 residues. CDR3 sequence reads: CAWSVAGIQETQYF. The DNA for the CDR3 is TGTGCCTGGAGTGTGGCGGGAATCCAAGAGACCCAGTACTTC.

This chain uses TRBV5-8 with TRBJ1-1; D is perhaps TRBD1 (6 bases). Germline CDR1 SGHTS, CDR2 YDEGEE. The CDR3 has 15 amino acids. Trimming took 0 bases from V and 3 from J, leaving 12 bases between them. The CDR3 spells CASSLEDSLDTEAFF. The CDR3 DNA sequence: TGTGCCAGCAGCTTGGAGGACAGTCTGGACACTGAAGCTTTCTTT.

The chain is built from TRBV3-1 (or the pseudogene TRBV3-2) and TRBJ1-2; unclear D gene. The CDR3 is 13 amino acids. Per germline, CDR1 LGHDT and CDR2 YNNKEL (reference sequence). V lost 7 bases, J lost 3 bases, and 12 bases lay in between. The CDR3: CASTEVAHYGYTF. In nucleotides, the CDR3 is TGTGCCAGCACCGAGGTAGCTCACTATGGCTACACCTTC.

The rearrangement uses TRBV2 and TRBJ2-1; TRBD2 matches at 11 bases. The junction had 4 bases not matched to a gene; V was cut back by 7 bases and J by 5 bases. Germline V lookup: CDR1 SNHLY, CDR2 FYNNEI. There are 14 residues in the CDR3. The CDR3 protein is CASIETSGNNEQFF. The CDR3 coding sequence is TGTGCCAGCATTGAGACTAGCGGGAACAATGAGCAGTTCTTC.

V is TRBV4-1 and J is TRBJ2-7; 9 bases are shared with TRBD1. J was trimmed by 2 bases and V by 0 bases; bases with no gene match: 2. This CDR3 has 15 residues. Per germline, CDR1 MGHRA and CDR2 YSYEKL. CDR3 protein: CASSQEGQGTYEQYF. As DNA, the CDR3 is TGCGCCAGCAGCCAAGAAGGACAGGGGACCTACGAGCAGTACTTC.

The chain links TRBV21-1 to TRBJ2-3; the table calls TRBD2, which could not be checked here. TRBV21-1 has pseudogene status. The CDR3 length is 18 residues. The CDR3 is CASSKGEGASGGTDTQYF. CDR3 DNA: TGTGCCAGCAGCAAAGGGGAAGGGGCTAGCGGGGGCACAGATACGCAGTATTTT.

This clone was found a few times. The rearrangement links TRBV5-5 to TRBJ1-2; D uncertain. CDR1 and CDR2 (germline): SGHKS, YYEKEE (reference sequence). V was cut by 3 bases and J by 0 bases, with 15 bases left in between. This CDR3 has 16 residues. Here the CDR3 reads CASSSLSNPANYGYTF. CDR3 DNA: TGTGCCAGCAGCTCGTTATCCAACCCAGCTAACTATGGCTACACCTTC.

This clone showed up just once. The V and J genes are TRBV19 and TRBJ1-1, with D possibly TRBD1 on 5 matching bases. The CDR3 is 17 amino acids. From germline, CDR1 is LNHDA and CDR2 SQIVND (reference sequence). V lost 2 bases and J lost 3, with 19 bases in between. The CDR3: CASSIPQFGGLHTEAFF. The CDR3 DNA follows: TGTGCCAGTAGTATACCTCAATTCGGGGGATTGCACACTGAAGCTTTCTTT.

The rearrangement links TRBV19 to TRBJ2-1, with TRBD2 as a possible D gene (7 bases). The CDR3 runs 12 residues. V lost 4 bases, J lost 10 bases, and 11 bases lay in between. CDR1 and CDR2 from the germline V gene are LNHDA and SQIVND (reference sequence). CDR3 sequence (DNA): TGTGCCAGTAGTACCGGGGGGCCGGAGCAGTTCTTC. It translates to CASSTGGPEQFF.

The V gene is TRBV7-2, the J gene TRBJ1-5, with TRBD1 matching over 7 bases. Trimming at V came to 5 bases and at J to 0 bases, leaving 7 bases not matched to a gene. This CDR3 comprises 16 residues. CDR1 is SGHTA and CDR2 is FQGNSA in the germline V gene. The CDR3 region is CASSRDRAYSNQPQHF. The DNA for the CDR3 is TGTGCCAGCAGCCGCGACAGGGCCTATAGCAATCAGCCCCAGCATTTT.

This clone came up once. CDR3 sequence: CASFGRGTPGNTIYF. In nucleotides, the CDR3 is TGTGCCAGCTTCGGACGGGGTACGCCTGGAAACACCATATATTTT. The chain uses TRBV6-6 and TRBJ1-3; D gene unclear. The germline V and J ends were trimmed by 8 bases and 2 bases, with 16 bases remaining between them. The CDR3 has 15 amino acids. Germline V lookup: CDR1 MNHNY, CDR2 SVGAGI (reference sequence).

This clone was picked up a small number of times. The gene calls are TRBV30 and TRBJ2-2, with 9 nucleotides matching TRBD2. V trimming: 4 bases; J trimming: 2 bases; junction bases outside the gene matches: 2. CDR3 size: 14 residues. Germline assignment: CDR1 GTSNPN and CDR2 SVGIG (reference sequence). The CDR3 coding sequence is TGTGCCTGGAAGGGACTAGCCAACACCGGGGAGCTGTTTTTT. This gives the protein CAWKGLANTGELFF.

The V and J genes are TRBV24-1 and TRBJ2-2; TRBD2 matches 12 bases. Germline V gene data show CDR1 as KGHDR and CDR2 as SFDVKD. The trim removed 8 bases at V and 5 bases at J, leaving 2 bases unmatched. The CDR3 extends over 14 amino acids. CDR3 in DNA: TGTGCCACCACCGGGACTAGCGGGACCGGGGAGCTGTTTTTT. This codes for CATTGTSGTGELFF.

This clone has just one count. The V gene is TRBV5-1, the J gene TRBJ2-3; TRBD1 matches at 7 bases. CDR1 is SGHRS and CDR2 is YFSETQ in the germline V gene. The CDR3 consists of 14 residues. Trimming cost V 4 bases and J 0 bases; bases outside gene matches: 2. CDR3 residues: CASSRDSSTDTQYF. The CDR3 DNA reads TGCGCCAGCAGCCGGGACAGCAGCACAGATACGCAGTATTTT.

The CDR3 region is CASSPWAGTGTRNEQYF. DNA of the CDR3: TGCGCCAGCAGCCCCTGGGCCGGGACAGGGACCAGAAACGAGCAGTACTTC. The genes are TRBV5-1 and TRBJ2-7; 9 nucleotides match TRBD1. With 4 bases clipped from V and 5 bases from J, the junction kept 16 bases outside the gene matches. The CDR3 runs 17 residues. Germline assignment: CDR1 SGHRS and CDR2 YFSETQ.

This clone was detected only a few times. The chain recombines TRBV15 with TRBJ2-3; possible D gene TRBD2, 5 bases. The CDR3 is 15 residues long. Germline V gene sequence: CDR1 LNHNV, CDR2 YYDKDF (reference sequence). V dropped 0 bases and J dropped 1 base, with 8 bases sitting between them. CDR3 loop: CATSRDPRGTDTQYF. CDR3 in DNA: TGTGCCACCAGCAGAGATCCGCGGGGCACAGATACGCAGTATTTT.

The chain combines TRBV5-1 with TRBJ2-7; TRBD1 matches 9 bases. The CDR3 runs 14 residues. Germline V CDR1 and CDR2: SGHRS, YFSETQ. The V gene end was trimmed by 2 bases and the J gene end by 3 bases; junction bases not matched to a gene: 3. This chain's CDR3 is CASSLTGQGYEQYF. CDR3 nucleotide sequence: TGCGCCAGCAGCTTAACGGGACAGGGCTACGAGCAGTACTTC.

This sequence joins TRBV12-3 or TRBV12-4 and TRBJ2-7; the D gene is possibly TRBD2 (5 bases). This CDR3 contains 13 residues. V gave up 6 bases and J gave up 4 bases, with 13 bases separating them. This CDR3 is CASRSSLGYEQYF. CDR3 in DNA: TGTGCCAGCAGATCTAGCCTGGGTTACGAGCAGTACTTC.